This T cell receptor (beta chain) is drawn from a study of shared clonotypes between healthy human individuals. TCRdb keeps only in-frame clones here, not all; method: immunoSEQ multiplex PCR. This table holds some 1 million clones, around 76% found once. The CDR3 extends over 16 amino acids. The TCR sequence derives from a man aged 18 to 29 in good health. Sequencing was performed on memory CD4+ T cells sorted from blood. As for subset: CD45RA-negative fraction. This rearrangement joins TRBV7-5 to TRBJ1-3; no check of the table's D call, TRBD1, against the DNA was made. TRBV7-5 counts as a pseudogene. The CDR3 reads CARSPQGQDSGNTIYF. CDR3 DNA sequence: TGTGCCAGAAGCCCCCAGGGACAGGACTCTGGAAACACCATATATTTT.